Listed below are T cell receptor beta chains from one sample, sequenced in a study of control samples from healthy donors and cancer patients. Profiling relied on immunoSEQ multiplex PCR, and the TCRdb table lists in-frame clones only, not all of them. The sample carries about 120,000 clones, approximately 87% recorded once. The source material was blood. These TCRs come from a man aged 25-45 years in good health. Each CDR3 is given with its conserved first and last residue. The D gene is left open where the match is weak. Not all rows give a size; the values are once, few, many and, for expanded clones, a class.

TGTGCCAGCAGTTACCGTTCCAGGGTTTATGGCTACACCTTC,CASSYRSRVYGYTF,-,-,TRBJ1-2,TRBV6-5
TGTGCCAGCAGTCGCACAGGGTACGGCACTGAAGCTTTCTTT,CASSRTGYGTEAFF,-,once,TRBJ1-1,TRBV6-5
TGTGCCAGCAGCGACCGGGGTGGCTATGGCTACACCTTC,CASSDRGGYGYTF,-,-,TRBJ1-2,TRBV6-5
TGTGCCACCAGTGCCGGGCCCCCCCGCTACAATGAGCAGTTCTTC,CATSAGPPRYNEQFF,-,-,TRBJ2-1,TRBV24-1
TGTGCCAGCAGCCCGACAGGGGGTTTCGATAATTCACCCCTCCACTTT,CASSPTGGFDNSPLHF,TRBD1,-,TRBJ1-6,TRBV5-8
TGTGCCACCAGTGAGGGGTATGGTACAGATACGCAGTATTTT,CATSEGYGTDTQYF,-,once,TRBJ2-3,TRBV24-1
TGCGCCAGCAGCCAGGGCGGGGGGTCGTACCAAGAGACCCAGTACTTC,CASSQGGGSYQETQYF,TRBD2,-,TRBJ2-5,TRBV4-1
TGTGCCAGCAGCCAAGTAAAAGGGGGTCTTTACGAGCAGTACTTC,CASSQVKGGLYEQYF,-,-,TRBJ2-7,TRBV4-2
TGCGCCAGCAGCTTGGAGATCGGTGAAGCTTTCTTT,CASSLEIGEAFF,-,once,TRBJ1-1,TRBV5-1
TGTGCCAGCAGCCAAGAAGGGGGGCCGAGGGCTAACTATGGCTACACCTTC,CASSQEGGPRANYGYTF,-,-,TRBJ1-2,TRBV4-2
TGTGCCAGCAGCTTAACTCCCTATGGCTACACCTTC,CASSLTPYGYTF,-,-,TRBJ1-2,TRBV11-2
TGTGCCATCAGTGAGGAGGGGGCCTATAATTCACCCCTCCACTTT,CAISEEGAYNSPLHF,-,-,TRBJ1-6,TRBV10-3
TGTGCCAGCAGGCGCCAGGGGGCCACCGGGGAGCTGTTTTTT,CASRRQGATGELFF,TRBD1,-,TRBJ2-2,TRBV14
TGCGCCAGCAGTTTTCAGGGTGGCGTATACACTGAAGCTTTCTTT,CASSFQGGVYTEAFF,-,-,TRBJ1-1,TRBV5-1
TGTGCCAGCAGCCAGGGGGTCGTCGATGAGCAGTTCTTC,CASSQGVVDEQFF,TRBD1,-,TRBJ2-1,TRBV12-3/TRBV12-4
TGTGCCAGCAGTCCCCAGGGGGGGGGCGACTATGGCTACACCTTC,CASSPQGGGDYGYTF,TRBD1,-,TRBJ1-2,TRBV5-6
TGTGCCACCAGTGATCCTTCTGACACTAACTATGGCTACACCTTC,CATSDPSDTNYGYTF,-,few,TRBJ1-2,TRBV24-1
TGTGCCAGCAGCCCACGAGGGTGGGGGTCCTACGAGCAGTACTTC,CASSPRGWGSYEQYF,-,-,TRBJ2-7,TRBV5-6
TGTGCCAGCAGTGTTAAATTAGCGGGGTCTGGCTCCTACGAGCAGTACTTC,CASSVKLAGSGSYEQYF,TRBD2,-,TRBJ2-7,TRBV6-1
TGCGCCAGCAGCTTGACACTAGCGGGGGGGCAGGTAGATACGCAGTATTTT,CASSLTLAGGQVDTQYF,TRBD2,-,TRBJ2-3,TRBV5-1
TGTGCCAGCAGTGAGACAGCCGCCCCTAAAGCTTTCTTT,CASSETAAPKAFF,-,-,TRBJ1-1,TRBV2
TGTGCCAGCTCACCGACCAGGGATAATTCACCCCTCCACTTT,CASSPTRDNSPLHF,-,-,TRBJ1-6,TRBV18
TGTGCCAGCAGCCAAGCTCACAGCAATGAGCAGTTCTTC,CASSQAHSNEQFF,-,-,TRBJ2-1,TRBV3-1/TRBV3-2
TGTGCCAGCAGCGTAGGGAGCCTCAATCAGCCCCAGCATTTT,CASSVGSLNQPQHF,-,-,TRBJ1-5,TRBV9
TGCAGTTTGACAGGGAGGACTGAAGCTTTCTTT,CSLTGRTEAFF,TRBD1,-,TRBJ1-1,TRBV20-1
TGCGCCAGCAGCCAAGATGAGAAGGGGAGAAACTATGGCTACACCTTC,CASSQDEKGRNYGYTF,-,-,TRBJ1-2,TRBV4-1
TGTGCCAGCAGCTCCCGGGGGGAGGGCACCGGGGAGCTGTTTTTT,CASSSRGEGTGELFF,TRBD2,many,TRBJ2-2,TRBV3-1/TRBV3-2
TGTGCCAGCAGCGCCGATGAGGGGGCTTACACCGGGGAGCTGTTTTTT,CASSADEGAYTGELFF,TRBD1,-,TRBJ2-2,TRBV9
TGTGCCAGCAGTGATCGACAGTCTAACTATGGCTACACCTTC,CASSDRQSNYGYTF,-,-,TRBJ1-2,TRBV2
TGTGCCAGCAGCCCGGACCGTTACTACAATGAGCAGTTCTTC,CASSPDRYYNEQFF,-,-,TRBJ2-1,TRBV11-2
TGTGCCAGCAGCTCTAGCTTTTCGAACACCGGGGAGCTGTTTTTT,CASSSSFSNTGELFF,-,-,TRBJ2-2,TRBV7-2
TGTGCCAGCAGTGAAGCCGGGACTTTAACCTACAATGAGCAGTTCTTC,CASSEAGTLTYNEQFF,-,-,TRBJ2-1,TRBV6-1
TGTGCCTGGAGTGTTACCTTCCCCGGGGAGCTGTTTTTT,CAWSVTFPGELFF,-,once,TRBJ2-2,TRBV30
TGTGCCAGCAGCCTTACAGGGGGCGCGGGGACTGAAGCTTTCTTT,CASSLTGGAGTEAFF,TRBD1,-,TRBJ1-1,TRBV7-9
TGTGCCAGCAGCTCGCGGACAGGGGGTGATTCACCCCTCCACTTT,CASSSRTGGDSPLHF,TRBD1,-,TRBJ1-6,TRBV7-2
TGTGCCACCAGTGAAGGACAGTACTATAATTCACCCCTCCACTTT,CATSEGQYYNSPLHF,-,-,TRBJ1-6,TRBV24-1
TGTGCCAGCAGTTACTCGATGGGACAGGGGATTGGCTACACCTTC,CASSYSMGQGIGYTF,TRBD1,-,TRBJ1-2,TRBV6-5
TGTGCCAGCAGCTTAAGGGGGAACTCTGGAAACACCATATATTTT,CASSLRGNSGNTIYF,-,-,TRBJ1-3,TRBV7-9
TGTGCCAGCAGCGGAGTTACCGGGACGGCAAATGAAAAACTGTTTTTT,CASSGVTGTANEKLFF,-,-,TRBJ1-4,TRBV11-2
TGTGCCAGCAGCTCTCCACCCAGAGAAGCTTTCTTT,CASSSPPREAFF,-,-,TRBJ1-1,TRBV7-8